A single sample gave rise to the 25 T cell receptor beta chains below, sequenced in a study of blood T cell repertoires in COVID-19. Sequencing used immunoSEQ multiplex PCR; TCRdb keeps in-frame clones, though not all of them. The sample includes about 51,000 clones, 80% to 85% of them seen just once. The sequencing sample was made of peripheral blood. Receptor source: a human donor with acute or convalescent COVID-19. The donor label of this sample is uncertain.

This chain joins TRBV4-2 and TRBJ2-7; TRBD1 aligns across 8 bases. After removal of 1 base from V and 2 bases from J, the junction contained 10 bases not matched to a gene. The CDR3 totals 17 residues. Germline CDR1 reads LGHNA; CDR2 reads YNFKEQ. CDR3 nucleotides: TGTGCCAGCAGCCAAGGGGGGATGGGGACAGGAGCCTACGAGCAGTACTTC. Its protein product is CASSQGGMGTGAYEQYF.

The chain has TRBV10-2 and TRBJ2-2, with D possibly TRBD1 on 6 matching bases. The CDR3 has 15 residues. Germline CDR1 and CDR2: WSHSY and SAAADI. V lost 7 bases to trimming and J lost 4 bases, with 16 bases between them. CDR3 nucleotide sequence: TGCGCCAGCACTTCAGTGGGGGCCGGCACCGGGGAGCTGTTTTTT. Protein sequence: CASTSVGAGTGELFF.

Only one count was recorded for this clone. The chain combines TRBV9 with TRBJ1-2; 9 bases map to TRBD1. The junction had 10 bases not matched to a gene; V was cut back by 4 bases and J by 0 bases. The germline gives CDR1 SGDLS, CDR2 YYNGEE. The CDR3 is 17 residues long. CDR3 loop: CASSIRDRVGTNYGYTF. CDR3 nucleotide sequence: TGTGCCAGCAGCATACGGGACAGGGTGGGTACTAACTATGGCTACACCTTC.

In this sample, this clone turned up a few times. The CDR3 reads CASSPGASGVPRETQYF. The CDR3 DNA is TGTGCCAGCAGTCCCGGGGCTAGCGGGGTACCTCGGGAGACCCAGTACTTC. V usage is TRBV5-5 and J usage is TRBJ2-5, with 9 bases aligning to TRBD2. The V and J ends lost 5 bases and 5 bases, in that order; junction bases with no gene match: 16. Germline V gene sequence: CDR1 SGHKS, CDR2 YYEKEE (reference sequence). This CDR3 has 17 residues. The whole variable domain, filled in from reference TRBV5-5 and TRBJ2-5, reads DAGVTQSPTHLIKTRGQQVTLRCSPISGHKSVSWYQQVLGQGPQFIFQYYEKEERGRGNFPDRFSARQFPNYSSELNVNALLLGDSALYLCASSPGASGVPRETQYFGPGTRLLVL.

This clone was seen more than once but under ten times. V usage is TRBV4-1 and J usage is TRBJ1-6; 7 positions agree with TRBD1. CDR1 is MGHRA and CDR2 is YSYEKL in the germline V gene. This CDR3 contains 12 residues. Unmatched junction bases numbered 4, after V lost 2 bases and J lost 15 bases. CDR3 residues: CASSQRGQDLHF. The CDR3 DNA sequence: TGCGCCAGCAGCCAACGTGGACAGGACCTCCACTTT.

The rearrangement links TRBV7-3 to TRBJ2-3, with D hard to call. Germline V gene lookup returns CDR1 SGHTA and CDR2 FQGTGA. V was shortened by 2 bases and J by 1 base, with 7 bases between the two germline ends. The CDR3 spans 14 residues. The CDR3 sequence is CASSLEQGTDTQYF. The CDR3 DNA follows: TGTGCCAGCAGCTTAGAGCAGGGCACAGATACGCAGTATTTT.

The chain uses TRBV29-1 and TRBJ1-1; D gene uncertain. V was trimmed by 4 bases and J by 1 base, leaving 7 bases between them. The germline CDR1 and CDR2 sequences are SQVTM and ANQGSEA. CDR3 length: 12 residues. The CDR3 reads CSVVMANTEAFF. Here the CDR3 DNA reads TGCAGCGTTGTTATGGCGAACACTGAAGCTTTCTTT.

The V call is TRBV28, the J call TRBJ1-4; a possible D gene is TRBD1 (6 bases). Germline lookup yields CDR1 MDHEN and CDR2 SYDVKM. The CDR3 loop spans 13 amino acids. V lost 6 bases to trimming and J lost 1 base, with 6 bases between them. CDR3 sequence: CASRQGTNEKLFF. As DNA, the CDR3 is TGTGCCAGCAGACAGGGAACTAATGAAAAACTGTTTTTT.

This chain connects TRBV4-3 to TRBJ1-2; the match to TRBD1 covers 8 bases. The V gene end was trimmed by 0 bases and the J gene end by 5 bases; junction bases not matched to a gene: 5. Germline V gene sequence: CDR1 LGHNA, CDR2 YSLEER. CDR3 length: 15 amino acids. DNA for the CDR3: TGCGCCAGCAGCCAAGATCAGGGGGCGCGTTATGGCTACACCTTC. Translation: CASSQDQGARYGYTF.

V and J are TRBV7-2 and TRBJ2-7; possible D gene TRBD2, 5 bases. Germline lookup yields CDR1 SGHTA and CDR2 FQGNSA. Trimming stripped 3 bases from V and 4 bases from J, with 13 bases between. The CDR3 totals 14 residues. Written as DNA, the CDR3 is TGTGCCAGCAGCTTGGCCCTACTAGGTTACGAGCAGTACTTC. Translated: CASSLALLGYEQYF.

V gene TRBV9 combines with J gene TRBJ2-5, with D possibly being TRBD2 (6 bases). There are 15 residues in the CDR3. Trimming cost V 2 bases and J 2 bases, with 13 bases left between them. Per germline, CDR1 SGDLS and CDR2 YYNGEE. The CDR3 DNA reads TGTGCCAGCAGCGTCGGGGGAGGCTCACAAGAGACCCAGTACTTC. This encodes CASSVGGGSQETQYF.

The V and J genes are TRBV19 and TRBJ1-2; D uncertain. V gave up 6 bases and J gave up 3 bases, with 5 bases separating them. The CDR3 consists of 11 residues. Germline-derived CDR1 and CDR2 are LNHDA and SQIVND (reference sequence). CDR3 sequence: CASSTYYGYTF. CDR3 coding DNA: TGTGCCAGTAGCACATACTATGGCTACACCTTC.

This clone was seen only a few times. The rearrangement joins TRBV28 to TRBJ2-1, with D unresolved. The V and J ends lost 5 bases and 7 bases respectively, with 12 bases between them. CDR3 length equals 13 residues. CDR1 is MDHEN and CDR2 is SYDVKM in the germline V gene. CDR3 amino acids: CASSRPSRNEQFF. CDR3 DNA: TGTGCCAGCAGTCGCCCCTCGAGGAATGAGCAGTTCTTC. Full variable domain (outside the CDR3, taken from reference TRBV28 and TRBJ2-1): DVKVTQSSRYLVKRTGEKVFLECVQDMDHENMFWYRQDPGLGLRLIYFSYDVKMKEKGDIPEGYSVSREKKERFSLILESASTNQTSMYLCASSRPSRNEQFFGPGTRLTVL.

The chain uses TRBV7-2 and TRBJ1-1; TRBD1 matches 8 bases. The CDR3 is 18 amino acids. Germline V gives CDR1 SGHTA, CDR2 FQGNSA. The V gene end was trimmed by 0 bases and the J gene end by 1 base; junction bases not matched to a gene: 10. DNA for the CDR3: TGTGCCAGCAGCTTAGCGATCACAGGGGGAAAAGGGAACACTGAAGCTTTCTTT. The encoded protein is CASSLAITGGKGNTEAFF.

The chain carries TRBV6-2 or TRBV6-3 and TRBJ1-1, with D uncertain. V gave up 2 bases and J gave up 5 bases, with 12 bases separating them. Germline CDR1 reads MNHEY; CDR2 reads SVGEGT. CDR3 length: 14 residues. CDR3 nucleotide sequence: TGTGCCAGCAGTTACGCGTCGGCGGGGACTGAAGCTTTCTTT. This translates into CASSYASAGTEAFF.

This sequence joins TRBV5-5 and TRBJ1-5; a weak D match, TRBD1 (6 bases). Germline CDR1 SGHKS, CDR2 YYEKEE (reference sequence). This CDR3 is 14 amino acids long. Trimming left V 5 bases short and J 3 bases short, with 12 bases between. CDR3 in amino acids: CASSYRDNNQPQHF. The CDR3 nucleotides read TGTGCCAGCAGTTACCGGGACAACAATCAGCCCCAGCATTTT.

The CDR3, as DNA: TGTGCCTATAGACCGGGACTAGGGGGCGAGCAGTACTTC. Its protein is CAYRPGLGGEQYF. The chain couples TRBV30 to TRBJ2-7; 8 positions match TRBD2. Trimming at V came to 7 bases and at J to 6 bases, leaving 11 bases not matched to a gene. This CDR3 contains 13 residues. Looked up from germline, CDR1 is GTSNPN and CDR2 is SVGIG (reference sequence).

This clone was detected only a few times. The J gene is TRBJ1-1, the V gene TRBV7-6; D might be TRBD1 (5 bases). The V end lost 0 bases, the J end lost 4 bases, and 15 bases lay between the germline ends. Looked up from germline, CDR1 is SGHVS and CDR2 is FNYEAQ. The CDR3 has 16 amino acids. The CDR3 sequence: CASSLALGARGTEAFF. DNA for the CDR3: TGTGCCAGCAGCTTAGCTCTTGGGGCTAGGGGCACTGAAGCTTTCTTT.

The chain is built from TRBV6-5 and TRBJ2-3; D perhaps matches TRBD2 (6 bases). CDR1 MNHEY and CDR2 SVGAGI come from the germline V gene. V dropped 2 bases and J dropped 1 base, with 10 bases sitting between them. The CDR3 is 15 residues long. The CDR3, as DNA: TGTGCCAGCAGTTACGGGTTAGCGGGCACAGATACGCAGTATTTT. It translates to CASSYGLAGTDTQYF.

This clone has only one observation. CDR3 sequence reads: CASSPFRQWSSGNTIYF. For the CDR3, the DNA is TGTGCCAGCAGTCCCTTCCGACAGTGGAGCTCTGGAAACACCATATATTTT. V usage is TRBV6-6 and J usage is TRBJ1-3; tentative D call: TRBD1 (5 bases). The CDR3 has 17 amino acids. Deletions cut 5 bases from V and 0 bases from J, with 17 bases between. CDR1 is MNHNY, CDR2 SVGAGI, per germline (reference sequence).

J is TRBJ2-7 and V is TRBV28; TRBD2 agrees at 11 bases. The CDR3 contains 14 residues. The germline V gene has CDR1 MDHEN and CDR2 SYDVKM. J was trimmed by 3 bases and V by 5 bases; bases with no gene match: 3. The CDR3 sequence is CASSLLAGDYEQYF. In DNA, the CDR3 is TGTGCCAGCAGTCTACTAGCGGGAGACTACGAGCAGTACTTC.

The genes are TRBV13 and TRBJ2-2; 11 nucleotides align to TRBD2. CDR1 and CDR2 from the germline V gene are PRHDT and FYEKMQ (reference sequence). CDR3 length: 17 amino acids. The J segment lost 3 bases and the V segment lost 4 bases, leaving 7 bases of the junction unmatched. The CDR3 loop is CASSSVSGRADTGELFF. The DNA of the CDR3 is TGTGCCAGCAGCTCGGTTAGCGGGAGGGCCGACACCGGGGAGCTGTTTTTT.

DNA for the CDR3: TGTGCCACCAGTGGCAGGGGAAATGGGAACTATGGCTACACCTTC. Translation: CATSGRGNGNYGYTF. V and J are TRBV24-1 and TRBJ1-2; D is possibly TRBD1 (6 bases). The ends were cut back, 5 bases at V and 2 bases at J, with 14 bases in the middle. The CDR3 extends over 15 amino acids. Germline CDR1 KGHDR, CDR2 SFDVKD.

The chain has TRBV29-1 and TRBJ1-5, with D possibly matching TRBD1 (5 bases). The CDR3 loop spans 13 amino acids. Deletions cut 6 bases from V and 5 bases from J, with 14 bases between. The germline gives CDR1 SQVTM, CDR2 ANQGSEA. CDR3 region: CSVSTGSDQPQHF. The CDR3 DNA is TGCAGCGTGTCAACAGGATCAGATCAGCCCCAGCATTTT.

The CDR3 DNA sequence: TGTGCCAGCAGTAAACCAGGAGTAGCGGGGACAGATACGCAGTATTTT. Protein: CASSKPGVAGTDTQYF. The V and J genes are TRBV28 and TRBJ2-3; TRBD2 matches 8 bases. After removal of 5 bases from V and 3 bases from J, the junction contained 10 bases not matched to a gene. The CDR3 covers 16 residues. CDR1 and CDR2 (germline): MDHEN, SYDVKM.